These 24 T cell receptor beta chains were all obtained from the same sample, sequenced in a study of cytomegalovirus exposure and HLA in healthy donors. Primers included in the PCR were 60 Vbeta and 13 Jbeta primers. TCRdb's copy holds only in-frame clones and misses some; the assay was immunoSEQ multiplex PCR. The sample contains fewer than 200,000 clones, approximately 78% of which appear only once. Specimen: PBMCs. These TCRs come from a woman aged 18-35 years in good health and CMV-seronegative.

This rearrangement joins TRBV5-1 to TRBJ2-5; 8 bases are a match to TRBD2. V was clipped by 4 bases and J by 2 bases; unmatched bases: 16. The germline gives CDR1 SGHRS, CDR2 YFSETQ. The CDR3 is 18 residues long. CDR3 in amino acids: CASSSGWGLAGKQETQYF. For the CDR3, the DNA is TGCGCCAGCAGCAGCGGGTGGGGGTTAGCGGGGAAACAAGAGACCCAGTACTTC.

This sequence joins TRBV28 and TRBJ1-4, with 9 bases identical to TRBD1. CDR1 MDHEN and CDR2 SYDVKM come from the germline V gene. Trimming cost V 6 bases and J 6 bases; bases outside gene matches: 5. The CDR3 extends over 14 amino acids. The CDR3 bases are TGTGCCAGCAGACTACAGGGGGCTGATGAAAAACTGTTTTTT. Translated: CASRLQGADEKLFF.

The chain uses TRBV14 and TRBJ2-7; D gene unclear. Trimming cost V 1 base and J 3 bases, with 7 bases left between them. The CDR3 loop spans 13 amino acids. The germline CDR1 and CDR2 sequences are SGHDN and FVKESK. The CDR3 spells CASSQVNIYEQYF. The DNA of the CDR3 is TGTGCCAGCAGCCAAGTGAACATCTACGAGCAGTACTTC.

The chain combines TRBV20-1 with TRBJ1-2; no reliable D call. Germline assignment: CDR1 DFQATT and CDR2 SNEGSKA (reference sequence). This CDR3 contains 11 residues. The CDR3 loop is CALEPVRGYTF. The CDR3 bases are TGCGCCTTAGAACCCGTGCGTGGCTACACCTTC.

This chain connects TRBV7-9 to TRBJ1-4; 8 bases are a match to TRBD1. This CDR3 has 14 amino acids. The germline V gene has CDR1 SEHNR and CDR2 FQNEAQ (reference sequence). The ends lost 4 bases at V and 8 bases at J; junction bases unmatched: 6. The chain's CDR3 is CASSSGQGGEKLFF. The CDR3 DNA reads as TGTGCCAGCAGCTCCGGACAGGGTGGAGAAAAACTGTTTTTT. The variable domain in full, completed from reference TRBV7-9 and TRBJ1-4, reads DTGVSQNPRHKITKRGQNVTFRCDPISEHNRLYWYRQTLGQGPEFLTYFQNEAQLEKSRLLSDRFSAERPKGSFSTLEIQRTEQGDSAMYLCASSSGQGGEKLFFGSGTQLSVL.

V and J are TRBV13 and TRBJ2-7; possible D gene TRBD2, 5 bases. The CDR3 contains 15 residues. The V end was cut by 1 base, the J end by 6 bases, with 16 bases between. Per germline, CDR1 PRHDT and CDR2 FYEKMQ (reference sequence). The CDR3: CASSLEGSARGEQYF. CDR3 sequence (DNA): TGTGCCAGCAGCTTAGAAGGTAGCGCACGAGGCGAGCAGTACTTC.

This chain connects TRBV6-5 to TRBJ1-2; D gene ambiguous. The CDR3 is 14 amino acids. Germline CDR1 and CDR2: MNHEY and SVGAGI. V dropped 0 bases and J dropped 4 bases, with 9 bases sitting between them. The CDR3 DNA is TGTGCCAGCAGTTACTCTCAGAACCTCTATGGCTACACCTTC. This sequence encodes CASSYSQNLYGYTF.

This CDR3 reads CASSPDRDGYGYTF. The CDR3 region has the DNA TGCGCCAGCAGCCCAGACAGGGACGGGTATGGCTACACCTTC. This rearrangement joins TRBV5-1 to TRBJ1-2; 7 bases agree with TRBD1. J lost 5 bases, V lost 4 bases, and 8 bases had no gene match. Germline V gene sequence: CDR1 SGHRS, CDR2 YFSETQ. This CDR3 contains 14 residues.

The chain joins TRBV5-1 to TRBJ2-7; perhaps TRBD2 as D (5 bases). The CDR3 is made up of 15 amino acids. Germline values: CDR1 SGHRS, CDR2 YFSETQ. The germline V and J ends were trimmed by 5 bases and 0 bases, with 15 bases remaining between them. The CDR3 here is CASRAADYSSYEQYF. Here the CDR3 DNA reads TGCGCCAGCAGGGCAGCCGACTACAGCTCCTACGAGCAGTACTTC.

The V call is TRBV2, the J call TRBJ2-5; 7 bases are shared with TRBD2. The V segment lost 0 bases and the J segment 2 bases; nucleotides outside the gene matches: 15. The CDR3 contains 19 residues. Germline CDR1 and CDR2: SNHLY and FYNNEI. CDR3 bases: TGTGCCAGCAGTGAAGCGGTGGTGGGAGGGCTTGGTCAGCAAGAGACCCAGTACTTC. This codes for CASSEAVVGGLGQQETQYF.

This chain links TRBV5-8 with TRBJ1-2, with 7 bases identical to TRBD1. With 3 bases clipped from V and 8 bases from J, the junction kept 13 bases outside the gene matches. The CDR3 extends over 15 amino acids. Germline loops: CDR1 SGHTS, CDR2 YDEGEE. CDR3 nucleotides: TGTGCCAGCAGCTCAATAAACAGGGGACGTCGAGGCTACACCTTC. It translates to CASSSINRGRRGYTF.

DNA of the CDR3: TGTGCCATCAGTGCTGTACTCTCTGGGGCCAACGTCCTGACTTTC. It translates to CAISAVLSGANVLTF. The chain is built from TRBV10-3 and TRBJ2-6; no clear D gene. CDR1 and CDR2 (germline): ENHRY, SYGVKD. Trimming took 4 bases from V and 0 from J, leaving 7 bases between them. The CDR3 sequence is 15 residues long.

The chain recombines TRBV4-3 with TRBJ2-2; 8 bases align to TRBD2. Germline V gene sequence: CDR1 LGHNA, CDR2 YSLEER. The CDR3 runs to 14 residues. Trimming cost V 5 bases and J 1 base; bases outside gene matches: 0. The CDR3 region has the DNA TGCGCCAGCAGCACTAGCGGGAACACCGGGGAGCTGTTTTTT. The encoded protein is CASSTSGNTGELFF.

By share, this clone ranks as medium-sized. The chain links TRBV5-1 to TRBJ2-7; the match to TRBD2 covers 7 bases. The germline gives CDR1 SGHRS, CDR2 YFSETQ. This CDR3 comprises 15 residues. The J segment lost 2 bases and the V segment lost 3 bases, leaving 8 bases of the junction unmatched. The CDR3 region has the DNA TGCGCCAGCAGCTCAACGGAAGCGGGAACCTACGAGCAGTACTTC. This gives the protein CASSSTEAGTYEQYF.

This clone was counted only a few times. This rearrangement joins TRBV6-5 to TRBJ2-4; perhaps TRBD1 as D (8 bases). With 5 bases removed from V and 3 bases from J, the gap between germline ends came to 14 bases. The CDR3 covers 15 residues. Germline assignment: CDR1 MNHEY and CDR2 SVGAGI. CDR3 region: CASSNRGGDKNIQYF. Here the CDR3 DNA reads TGTGCCAGCAGTAACAGGGGGGGAGACAAAAACATTCAGTACTTC.

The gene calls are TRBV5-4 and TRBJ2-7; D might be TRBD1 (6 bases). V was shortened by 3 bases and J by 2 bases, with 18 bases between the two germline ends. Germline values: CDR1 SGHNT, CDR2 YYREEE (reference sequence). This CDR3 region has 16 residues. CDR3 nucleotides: TGTGCCAGCAGCTCCACTTCCGGGACACTTGCCTACGAGCAGTACTTC. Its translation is CASSSTSGTLAYEQYF.

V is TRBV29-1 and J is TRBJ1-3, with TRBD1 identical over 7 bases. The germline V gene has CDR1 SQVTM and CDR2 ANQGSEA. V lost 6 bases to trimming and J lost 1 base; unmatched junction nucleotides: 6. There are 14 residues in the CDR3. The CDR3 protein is CSVSGTESGNTIYF. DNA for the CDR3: TGCAGCGTATCCGGGACAGAGTCTGGAAACACCATATATTTT.

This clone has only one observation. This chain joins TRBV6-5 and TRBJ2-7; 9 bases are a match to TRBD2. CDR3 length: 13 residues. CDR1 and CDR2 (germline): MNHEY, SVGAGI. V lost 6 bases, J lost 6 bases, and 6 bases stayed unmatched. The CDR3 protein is CASRPGLAGEQYF. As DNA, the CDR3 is TGTGCCAGCAGACCGGGACTAGCAGGCGAGCAGTACTTC.

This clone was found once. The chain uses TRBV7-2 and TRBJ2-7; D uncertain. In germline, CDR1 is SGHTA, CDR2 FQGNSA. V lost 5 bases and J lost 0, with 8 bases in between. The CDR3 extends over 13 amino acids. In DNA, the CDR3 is TGTGCCAGCAGCCAGTTAAGCTCCTACGAGCAGTACTTC. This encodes CASSQLSSYEQYF.

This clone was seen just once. Here the CDR3 reads CASSPDSPGSDTQYF. The CDR3 nucleotides are TGTGCCAGCAGCCCCGACAGCCCCGGGTCTGATACGCAGTATTTT. V and J are TRBV6-6 and TRBJ2-3; weak D call: TRBD1 (5 bases). The V gene's germline CDR1 is MNHNY and CDR2 SVGAGI (reference sequence). This CDR3 region has 15 residues. Trimming removed 6 bases from V and 6 bases from J, with 19 bases in between.

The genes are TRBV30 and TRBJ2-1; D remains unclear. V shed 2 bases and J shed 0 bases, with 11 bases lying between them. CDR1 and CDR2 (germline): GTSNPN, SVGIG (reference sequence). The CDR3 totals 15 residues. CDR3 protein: CAWSRDMSSYNEQFF. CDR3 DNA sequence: TGTGCCTGGAGTCGAGACATGAGCTCCTACAATGAGCAGTTCTTC.

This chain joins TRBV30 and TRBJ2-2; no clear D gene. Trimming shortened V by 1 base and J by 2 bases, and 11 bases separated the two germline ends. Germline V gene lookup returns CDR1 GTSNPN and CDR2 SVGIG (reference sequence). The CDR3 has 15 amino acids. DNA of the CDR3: TGTGCCTGGAGTGATTTGAGCTTCAACACCGGGGAGCTGTTTTTT. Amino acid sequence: CAWSDLSFNTGELFF.

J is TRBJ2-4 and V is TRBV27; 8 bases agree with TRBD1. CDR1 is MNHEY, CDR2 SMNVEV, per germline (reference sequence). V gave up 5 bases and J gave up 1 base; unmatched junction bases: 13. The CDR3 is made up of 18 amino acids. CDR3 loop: CASSPLGRGQFAKNIQYF. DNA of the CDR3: TGTGCCAGCAGTCCACTAGGCAGGGGGCAGTTTGCCAAAAACATTCAGTACTTC.

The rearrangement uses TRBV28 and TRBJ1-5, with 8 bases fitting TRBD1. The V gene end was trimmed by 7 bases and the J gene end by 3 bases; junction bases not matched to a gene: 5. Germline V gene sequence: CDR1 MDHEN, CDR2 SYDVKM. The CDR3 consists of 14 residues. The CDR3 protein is CASKQGGDNQPQHF. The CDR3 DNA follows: TGTGCCAGCAAACAGGGGGGGGACAATCAGCCCCAGCATTTT.